These T cell receptor beta chains were read from a single sample in a study of T cell repertoires in cytomegalovirus infection. No antigens are known for them. In TCRdb, the reads were re-called with MiXCR into one record per CDR3 protein. Of about 500,000 distinct CDR3 sequences in the sample, roughly a third are singletons; the top ten hold roughly 15%. The sample here was cultured PBMCs, taken from culture after CMV antigen stimulation. The receptors come from a human donor in good health (CMV status not recorded). Some clones in this sample may be carry-over from other donors' samples. CDR3s include the opening cysteine and the closing phenylalanine or tryptophan. D genes are given only for firm matches. Size values are once, few and many counts, or a class for expanded clones, and some rows have none.

J: TRBJ2-1; size: NA; V: TRBV7-4; D: TRBD2; CDR3: CASSSRLAANNEQFF; DNA: TGTGCCAGCAGCTCCCGACTAGCGGCTAACAATGAGCAGTTCTTC
J: TRBJ2-3; size: NA; V: TRBV28; D: NA; CDR3: CASSLIGPTKDTQYF; DNA: TGTGCCAGCAGTTTAATCGGACCGACTAAAGATACGCAGTATTTT
J: TRBJ2-7; size: NA; V: TRBV14; D: NA; CDR3: CASSQVRLNLYEQYF; DNA: TGTGCCAGCAGCCAAGTCCGACTAAATCTCTACGAGCAGTACTTC
J: TRBJ2-2; size: NA; V: TRBV10-3; D: NA; CDR3: CAISESVNTGELFF; DNA: TGTGCCATCAGTGAGTCGGTAAACACCGGGGAGCTGTTTTTT
J: TRBJ2-7; size: few; V: TRBV4-1; D: NA; CDR3: CASSQEPSYEQYF; DNA: TGCGCCAGCAGCCAAGAGCCCTCCTACGAGCAGTACTTC
J: TRBJ1-3; size: many; V: TRBV7-8; D: NA; CDR3: CASSPVRGGNTIYF; DNA: TGTGCCAGCAGCCCAGTGAGAGGAGGAAACACCATATATTTT
J: TRBJ2-1; size: NA; V: TRBV7-9; D: TRBD2; CDR3: CASSLALAGGVGNEQFF; DNA: TGTGCCAGCAGCTTAGCGTTAGCGGGAGGCGTGGGTAATGAGCAGTTCTTC
J: TRBJ2-3; size: few; V: TRBV5-1; D: NA; CDR3: CASSLGQYGDAQYF; DNA: TGCGCCAGCAGCTTGGGACAGTACGGTGATGCGCAGTATTTT
J: TRBJ1-3; size: many; V: TRBV7-2; D: NA; CDR3: CASSLPGERGNTIYF; DNA: TGTGCCAGCAGCTTGCCAGGAGAGCGTGGAAACACCATATATTTT
J: TRBJ2-5; size: NA; V: TRBV5-1; D: TRBD1; CDR3: CASSVGALGGEETQYF; DNA: TGCGCCAGCAGCGTGGGGGCCCTAGGGGGCGAAGAGACCCAGTACTTC
J: TRBJ1-4; size: once; V: TRBV28; D: NA; CDR3: CASRGTSLLEKLFF; DNA: TGTGCCAGCAGGGGGACTAGCCTTCTTGAAAAACTGTTTTTT
J: TRBJ2-1; size: few; V: TRBV27; D: TRBD2; CDR3: CASSQKAGLAVNNEQFF; DNA: TGTGCCAGCTCCCAAAAGGCGGGACTAGCGGTAAACAATGAGCAGTTCTTC
J: TRBJ1-4; size: NA; V: TRBV7-2; D: NA; CDR3: CASSLVAGLSEKLFF; DNA: TGTGCCAGCAGCTTAGTGGCAGGGTTGAGCGAAAAACTGTTTTTT
J: TRBJ2-2; size: few; V: TRBV19; D: NA; CDR3: CASSTGTLRTGELFF; DNA: TGTGCCAGTAGTACCGGGACTCTGAGAACCGGGGAGCTGTTTTTT
J: TRBJ2-1; size: NA; V: TRBV7-2; D: TRBD2; CDR3: CASSRSGTDYNEQFF; DNA: TGTGCCAGCAGCCGCAGCGGGACGGACTACAATGAGCAGTTCTTC
J: TRBJ1-1; size: NA; V: TRBV19; D: NA; CDR3: CASSSRDGPTEAFF; DNA: TGTGCCAGTAGTTCCCGGGACGGACCTACTGAAGCTTTCTTT
J: TRBJ2-5; size: NA; V: TRBV4-2; D: TRBD2; CDR3: CASSQGRGRDQETQYF; DNA: TGTGCCAGCAGCCAAGGTCGCGGGAGGGATCAAGAGACCCAGTACTTC
J: TRBJ2-3; size: NA; V: TRBV28; D: TRBD1; CDR3: CASLGTATDTQYF; DNA: TGTGCCAGCCTCGGGACAGCCACAGATACGCAGTATTTT
J: TRBJ2-1; size: NA; V: TRBV27; D: NA; CDR3: CASSLGPSPEWDEQFF; DNA: TGTGCCAGCAGTTTGGGCCCGTCCCCGGAATGGGATGAGCAGTTCTTC
J: TRBJ1-2; size: few; V: TRBV4-1; D: NA; CDR3: CASSQVDGKNYGYTF; DNA: TGCGCCAGCAGCCAAGTAGACGGGAAGAACTATGGCTACACCTTC
J: TRBJ1-3; size: NA; V: TRBV6-1; D: NA; CDR3: CASSERQAGNTIYF; DNA: TGTGCCAGCAGTGAAAGACAGGCTGGAAACACCATATATTTT
J: TRBJ1-1; size: NA; V: TRBV28; D: TRBD1; CDR3: CASFSPRDSIRTEAFF; DNA: TGTGCCAGCTTTTCTCCCCGGGACAGCATAAGAACTGAAGCTTTCTTT
J: TRBJ2-2; size: few; V: TRBV5-1; D: NA; CDR3: CASSFGGNTGELFF; DNA: TGCGCCAGCAGCTTCGGGGGGAACACCGGGGAGCTGTTTTTT